This T cell receptor (beta chain) is drawn from a study of beta chain features in type 1 diabetes. Study-wide findings and caveats: Within each of all four CD4+ subsets, Type 1 diabetes patients had TCRB CDR3s that were moderately but significantly shorter. There was no resolution here of whether HLA type influences TCRB rearrangement. Within the patient group, naive, central memory and Treg TCRB repertoires appeared more similar to each other than within healthy donors.

The isolated RNA, all of it, was reverse transcribed, so expressed TCRB transcripts were what got sequenced. Sequencing used immunoSEQ multiplex PCR; TCRdb keeps in-frame clones, though not all of them. The data show around 300,000 clones, about 8% seen once. In the case of this clone: Its antigen is unknown.

The CDR3 loop spans 15 amino acids. Germline V CDR1 and CDR2: SGHAT, FQNNGV. J gave up 4 bases and V 7 bases, and 5 bases lay outside the gene matches. The source of this sequence is a woman under 30 in good health. The sample consisted of central memory CD4+ T cells from blood. The chain has TRBV11-2 and TRBJ2-5; 14 positions match TRBD2. Here the CDR3 DNA reads TGTGCCAGCACCCGGACTAGCGGGGGGAGAGAGACCCAGTACTTC. Amino acid sequence: CASTRTSGGRETQYF.